The sequence of this T cell receptor (beta chain) was determined in a study of blood T cells in healthy people across ages. With 4 bases removed from V and 7 bases from J, the gap between germline ends came to 13 bases. The CDR3 has 13 amino acids. In germline, CDR1 is MNHEY, CDR2 SMNVEV (reference sequence). Broader study findings: Estimated diversity that came from one million T cells was considered an underestimate.

This clonotype was recorded a few times. Its antigen remains unknown. Combining a sample-barcoded 5' primer with a J-beta primer mix, a second PCR ran for about 6 to 12 cycles. TCRdb passed the 5' RACE reads through MiXCR, listing each CDR3 protein once. The sample consists of 450,000 to 700,000 distinct CDR3 sequences, 25% to 30% of them appearing once. This sequence originates from a woman between 70 and 85 years old in good health. The chain has TRBV27 and TRBJ1-2; no clear D gene. Sequenced material: blood. DNA of the CDR3: TGTGCCAGCAGTTCAGGCTCAAAGGGTGGCTACACCTTC. Its translation is CASSSGSKGGYTF.